This is a list of T cell receptor beta chains from one sample in a study of regulatory T cells in long-lasting Graves disease. TCRdb redid the calling of the multiplex PCR reads with MiXCR, one entry per CDR3 protein. Of approximately 400,000 distinct CDR3 sequences in the sample, roughly 15% were seen once. This sample also appeared in a second study, on T cells in Graves' hyperthyroidism and ophthalmopathy.

Source: peripheral blood mononuclear cells (PBMCs), taken at new diagnosis, from a patient treated with antithyroid drugs. The receptors were sampled from a woman aged 40 to 49 with Graves disease. Each CDR3 is given with its conserved first and last residue. D genes are given only for firm matches. The listing skips clone size in some rows; elsewhere it reads once, few, many or a size class.

16	TRBD1	many	TRBJ2-7	TRBV19	CASSITTGTGIYEQYF	TGTGCCAGTAGTATCACCACCGGGACAGGGATCTACGAGCAGTACTTC
17	NA	NA	TRBJ2-1	TRBV7-9	CASRPTPRAGTYNEQFF	TGTGCCAGCAGACCTACCCCAAGGGCGGGAACCTACAATGAGCAGTTCTTC
12	NA	many	TRBJ2-1	TRBV11-2	CASSRFSHEQFF	TGTGCCAGCAGCCGGTTTAGCCATGAGCAGTTCTTC
14	NA	NA	TRBJ1-2	TRBV29-1	CSVRGQLSNYGYTF	TGCAGCGTTCGCGGACAGCTAAGTAACTATGGCTACACCTTC
14	TRBD1	many	TRBJ2-7	TRBV7-9	CASSLTGQAYEQYF	TGTGCCAGCAGCTTGACGGGACAGGCCTACGAGCAGTACTTC
15	TRBD2	many	TRBJ2-4	TRBV29-1	CSVATSGGRRDIQYF	TGCAGCGTTGCGACTAGCGGGGGCAGACGGGACATTCAGTACTTC
17	TRBD2	once	TRBJ2-2	TRBV7-9	CASSSETGTSGERELFF	TGTGCCAGCAGCTCCGAAACCGGGACTAGCGGCGAGAGGGAGCTGTTTTTT
15	TRBD1	few	TRBJ1-4	TRBV19	CARTGTGNNNEKLFF	TGTGCCAGAACCGGGACAGGAAACAATAATGAAAAACTGTTTTTT
18	TRBD2	many	TRBJ2-3	TRBV6-2/TRBV6-3	CASSCKREARPSTDTQYF	TGTGCCAGCAGTTGCAAGCGGGAGGCTCGACCTAGCACAGATACGCAGTATTTT
13	NA	many	TRBJ2-7	TRBV30	CAWSQGIGYEQYF	TGTGCCTGGTCCCAGGGGATCGGCTACGAGCAGTACTTC
15	NA	many	TRBJ2-7	TRBV12-5	CASGLVLGDTYEQYF	TGTGCTAGTGGTTTGGTACTCGGGGATACCTACGAGCAGTACTTC
15	NA	many	TRBJ2-7	TRBV11-3	CASSLVGGGFDEQYF	TGTGCCAGCAGCTTAGTTGGGGGCGGGTTCGACGAGCAGTACTTC
15	TRBD1	many	TRBJ2-5	TRBV28	CASRGDREYQETQYF	TGTGCCAGCAGGGGGGACAGGGAATACCAAGAGACCCAGTACTTC
15	NA	NA	TRBJ1-4	TRBV7-8	CASAQGIHLGEKLFF	TGTGCCAGCGCTCAGGGGATACACCTGGGTGAAAAACTGTTTTTT
14	NA	many	TRBJ2-7	TRBV19	CASSRGTNSYEQYF	TGTGCCAGTAGTCGCGGGACAAATTCCTACGAGCAGTACTTC
15	NA	NA	TRBJ1-1	TRBV12-5	CASGFGTGKGTEAFF	TGTGCTAGTGGTTTCGGAACGGGAAAAGGCACTGAAGCTTTCTTT
16	TRBD2	many	TRBJ2-3	TRBV12-5	CASGLRSGSLWDTQYF	TGTGCTAGTGGTTTGCGTAGCGGGAGTCTCTGGGATACGCAGTATTTT
17	NA	few	TRBJ1-2	TRBV28	CASSLGIERWGYYGYTF	TGTGCCAGCAGTTTGGGCATTGAAAGGTGGGGGTATTATGGCTACACCTTC
15	NA	NA	TRBJ2-3	TRBV4-3	CASSQDLRGTDTQYF	TGCGCCAGCAGCCAAGATTTGCGGGGCACAGATACGCAGTATTTT
15	TRBD2	NA	TRBJ2-7	TRBV20-1	CSARDIAGGGYEQYF	TGCAGTGCTAGAGATATAGCGGGAGGGGGGTACGAGCAGTACTTC
17	TRBD2	many	TRBJ2-1	TRBV5-1	CASSSGTSGSSYNEQFF	TGCGCCAGCAGCTCGGGGACTAGCGGGAGCTCCTACAATGAGCAGTTCTTC
13	NA	many	TRBJ1-6	TRBV15	CATSTDRNSPLHF	TGTGCCACCAGCACTGACAGAAATTCACCCCTCCACTTT
13	NA	few	TRBJ2-7	TRBV20-1	CSARVRNSYEQYF	TGCAGTGCTAGAGTTCGAAACTCCTACGAGCAGTACTTC
14	NA	many	TRBJ1-5	TRBV28	CASSPERGDQPQHF	TGTGCCAGCAGTCCTGAAAGAGGAGATCAGCCCCAGCATTTT
16	TRBD2	few	TRBJ2-1	TRBV19	CASSTLTSGRVVEQFF	TGTGCCAGTAGTACGTTGACTAGCGGGAGGGTCGTTGAGCAGTTCTTC
14	TRBD2	many	TRBJ2-7	TRBV15	CATSNAGGTYEQYF	TGTGCCACCAGCAACGCGGGAGGCACCTACGAGCAGTACTTC
14	NA	many	TRBJ2-7	TRBV13	CASSLSFNGDEQYF	TGTGCCAGCAGCCTCTCATTTAACGGCGACGAGCAGTACTTC
17	NA	few	TRBJ1-5	TRBV3-1	CASSQGETVFSNQPQHF	TGTGCCAGCAGCCAAGGGGAAACAGTCTTTTCCAATCAGCCCCAGCATTTT
13	NA	many	TRBJ2-2	TRBV11-3	CASSVQMTGELFF	TGTGCCAGCAGCGTACAGATGACCGGGGAGCTGTTTTTT
15	NA	NA	TRBJ2-7	TRBV6-5	CASSYSTSAGSEQYF	TGTGCCAGCAGTTACTCGACATCGGCCGGGTCCGAGCAGTACTTC
15	TRBD2	many	TRBJ2-1	TRBV12-3/TRBV12-4	CASSLLAGGPDEQFF	TGTGCCAGCAGTTTATTAGCGGGAGGGCCGGATGAGCAGTTCTTC
17	TRBD2	many	TRBJ2-3	TRBV7-8	CASSLDSGRWGTDTQYF	TGTGCCAGCAGCTTAGATAGCGGGAGGTGGGGCACAGATACGCAGTATTTT
17	NA	many	TRBJ1-1	TRBV20-1	CSARAGRSQGMNTEAFF	TGCAGTGCTAGAGCAGGGCGGTCACAGGGCATGAACACTGAAGCTTTCTTT
12	NA	many	TRBJ2-2	TRBV30	CAWSVLAGELFF	TGTGCCTGGAGTGTACTTGCAGGGGAGCTGTTTTTT
13	NA	many	TRBJ2-7	TRBV29-1	CSVRQDPLDEQYF	TGCAGCGTCCGACAGGATCCCTTGGACGAGCAGTACTTC
15	NA	many	TRBJ2-1	TRBV12-3/TRBV12-4	CASSPEVSSYNEQFF	TGTGCCAGCAGCCCCGAGGTGAGCTCCTACAATGAGCAGTTCTTC
15	TRBD2	NA	TRBJ2-1	TRBV12-3/TRBV12-4	CASRSESSGSNEQFF	TGTGCCAGCAGGTCGGAGTCTAGCGGGTCCAATGAGCAGTTCTTC
18	NA	many	TRBJ1-6	TRBV6-2/TRBV6-3	CASSLGTKGSSYNSPLHF	TGTGCCAGCAGTCTCGGGACAAAGGGAAGCTCCTATAATTCACCCCTCCACTTT
15	TRBD1	NA	TRBJ1-1	TRBV28	CASSLIGQDYTEAFF	TGTGCCAGCAGTTTGATTGGACAGGACTACACTGAAGCTTTCTTT
15	NA	few	TRBJ1-2	TRBV7-6	CASSLESGTTYGYTF	TGTGCCAGCAGCTTAGAGTCCGGGACGACTTATGGCTACACCTTC
13	NA	NA	TRBJ1-2	TRBV12-3/TRBV12-4	CASSWRRNYGYTF	TGTGCCAGCAGTTGGCGTCGGAACTATGGCTACACCTTC
12	NA	few	TRBJ2-1	TRBV4-3	CASRDRRGEQFF	TGCGCCAGCAGAGACAGGAGAGGTGAGCAGTTCTTC
18	NA	NA	TRBJ2-2	TRBV18	CASSPRLVGGANTGELFF	TGTGCCAGCTCACCACGGCTCGTCGGGGGAGCGAACACCGGGGAGCTGTTTTTT
13	TRBD1	many	TRBJ2-7	TRBV28	CASSVTGTYEQYF	TGTGCCAGCAGTGTGACAGGGACCTACGAGCAGTACTTC
14	NA	once	TRBJ1-4	TRBV5-8	CASSRGETGEKLFF	TGTGCCAGCAGTCGGGGGGAGACCGGCGAAAAACTGTTTTTT
15	NA	few	TRBJ2-2	TRBV28	CASSPTPGNTGELFF	TGTGCCAGCAGTCCTACTCCGGGCAACACCGGGGAGCTGTTTTTT
15	NA	many	TRBJ2-7	TRBV7-2	CASSQRTGFPYEQYF	TGTGCCAGCAGCCAAAGAACCGGGTTCCCCTACGAGCAGTACTTC
13	NA	NA	TRBJ2-7	TRBV27	CASSLRGPNEQYF	TGTGCCAGCAGTTTGCGGGGTCCAAACGAGCAGTACTTC
15	TRBD2	NA	TRBJ2-1	TRBV6-1	CATLGTSGTHNEQFF	TGTGCCACCTTGGGGACTAGCGGGACCCACAATGAGCAGTTCTTC
16	NA	NA	TRBJ2-1	TRBV25-1	CASSGPSDREYNEQFF	TGTGCCAGCAGTGGCCCCTCGGATCGGGAGTACAATGAGCAGTTCTTC
13	NA	many	TRBJ1-1	TRBV5-1	CASRWPGPTEAFF	TGCGCCAGCAGGTGGCCAGGGCCCACTGAAGCTTTCTTT
14	TRBD1	many	TRBJ2-5	TRBV12-3/TRBV12-4	CASRGQTAMETQYF	TGTGCCAGCAGGGGACAGACTGCTATGGAGACCCAGTACTTC
14	TRBD1	many	TRBJ2-7	TRBV13	CASSTKGQGYEQYF	TGTGCCAGCAGCACCAAGGGACAGGGATACGAGCAGTACTTC